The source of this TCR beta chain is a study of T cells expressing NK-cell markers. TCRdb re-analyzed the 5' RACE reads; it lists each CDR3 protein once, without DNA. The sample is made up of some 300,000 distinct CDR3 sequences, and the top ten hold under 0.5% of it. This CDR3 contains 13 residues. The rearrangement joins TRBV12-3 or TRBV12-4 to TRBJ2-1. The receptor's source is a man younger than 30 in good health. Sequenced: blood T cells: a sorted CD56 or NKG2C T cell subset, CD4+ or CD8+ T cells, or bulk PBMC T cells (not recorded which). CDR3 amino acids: CASSYLLRNEQFF.